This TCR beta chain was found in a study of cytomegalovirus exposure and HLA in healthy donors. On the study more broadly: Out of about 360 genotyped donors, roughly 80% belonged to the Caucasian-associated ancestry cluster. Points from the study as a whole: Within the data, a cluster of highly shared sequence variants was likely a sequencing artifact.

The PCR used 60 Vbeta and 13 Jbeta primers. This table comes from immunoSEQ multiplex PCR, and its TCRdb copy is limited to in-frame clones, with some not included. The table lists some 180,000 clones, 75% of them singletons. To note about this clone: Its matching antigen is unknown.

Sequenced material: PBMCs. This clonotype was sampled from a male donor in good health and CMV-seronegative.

The CDR3: CASRGWQGGNQPQHF. In DNA, the CDR3 is TGTGCCAGTAGAGGATGGCAGGGTGGCAATCAGCCCCAGCATTTT. This sequence joins TRBV19 and TRBJ1-5; tentatively, D is TRBD1 (5 bases). CDR1 and CDR2 (germline): LNHDA, SQIVND (reference sequence). Trimming removed 6 bases at V and 2 bases at J, with 14 bases between. This CDR3 spans 15 amino acids. The variable domain in full, with the rest retrieved from reference TRBV19 and TRBJ1-5, is DGGITQSPKYLFRKEGQNVTLSCEQNLNHDAMYWYRQDPGQGLRLIYYSQIVNDFQKGDIAEGYSVSREKKESFPLTVTSAQKNPTAFYLCASRGWQGGNQPQHFGDGTRLSIL.